This T cell receptor (beta chain) was profiled in a study of beta chain features in type 1 diabetes. Expressed TCRB transcripts were sequenced because the entire RNA isolate underwent reverse transcription. Repertoires were generated with immunoSEQ multiplex PCR, while TCRdb's copy carries only in-frame clones and drops some. The data hold roughly 450,000 clones, with roughly 14% observed a single time. This CDR3 comprises 14 residues. The ends were cut back, 7 bases at V and 8 bases at J, with 18 bases in the middle. The germline V gene encodes CDR1 MNHNY and CDR2 SVGAGI (reference sequence). Central memory, naive, regulatory and stem cell-like memory CD4+ cells were sorted by CD45RO/CCR7/CD25/CD127/CD95/CD27.

Sequencing was carried out using naive CD4+ T cells from blood. The chain is built from TRBV6-6 and TRBJ1-3, with D perhaps matching TRBD1 (5 bases). The clonotype comes from a man aged 25-45 years in good health. The CDR3 protein is CASKSGLRGYTIYF. CDR3 in DNA: TGTGCCAGCAAATCAGGCTTAAGGGGTTACACCATATATTTT.